Described below is a single TCR beta chain sequence and its context. Its antigen is not identified. At the DNA level, this CDR3 is encoded by other sequences in the same sample as well. Deep-level running was used for the assay. The method was immunoSEQ multiplex PCR; TCRdb's version includes in-frame clones alone and lacks a portion of them. The sample includes roughly 2,000,000 clones, just under 95% of them seen just once. The source of the sample is a study of shared clonotypes between healthy human individuals. General study findings and limits: A reduction in generation probabilities was seen for non-shared clonotypes relative to those shared by all four donors. Rarefaction indicated that sorted-subset sequencing remained incomplete although depth was large.

Germline V gene lookup returns CDR1 MNHEY and CDR2 SMNVEV (reference sequence). The V end lost 7 bases, the J end lost 2 bases, and 12 bases lay between the germline ends. The CDR3 has 14 residues. CD45RO negativity and positive selection for CCR7 defined naive CD8 cells, a population that excluded terminally differentiated effector memory CD45RA+ cells. Sequenced sample: naive CD8+ T cells from PBMCs. This sequence originates from a man between 18 and 29 years old in good health. Some clones in this sample may be carry-over from other donors' samples. The J gene is TRBJ1-5, the V gene TRBV27; TRBD1 might be the D (5 bases). The CDR3 reads CASTPGGGNQPQHF. In nucleotides, the CDR3 is TGTGCCAGCACCCCGGGGGGGGGCAATCAGCCCCAGCATTTT.